These 11 T cell receptor beta chains came from one sample sequenced in a study of metastatic and nonmetastatic thyroid tumors (dated by TCRdb to about 2020). No treatment had been received by any patient before thyroid surgery. Library construction relied on PCR. Reads for this sample came from an Illumina HiSeq 4000. TCRdb reprocessing: public reads trimmed at Q25 with fastp, clones called with MiXCR, in-frame beta chains kept. In this sample the table shows under 35,000 clones, around 30% of which occur a single time. Of the sample, over 30% is held by the ten largest clones. Sequenced input: blood. Receptors were obtained from a female donor with papillary thyroid cancer or a benign thyroid nodule (not recorded which). Some clones in this sample may be carry-over from other donors' samples.

The sample holds many counts of this clone. V gene TRBV2 combines with J gene TRBJ2-7, with D maybe TRBD1 (7 bases). The V gene's germline CDR1 is SNHLY and CDR2 FYNNEI. CDR3 size: 13 residues. In nucleotides, the CDR3 is TGTGCCAGCAATGAAGCGGAGGGGGCGCCTGCTCGCGTC. This translates into CASNEAEGAPARV.

In this sample, this clone turned up many times. The chain joins TRBV11-1 to TRBJ1-3, with D maybe TRBD1 (6 bases). This CDR3 is 16 amino acids long. The germline V gene has CDR1 SGHAT and CDR2 FQDESV (reference sequence). V lost 6 bases, J lost 1 base, and 16 bases lay in between. The CDR3 reads CASRNTGTESGNTIYF. The CDR3 bases are TGTGCCAGCAGAAACACAGGGACCGAATCTGGAAACACCATATATTTT.

This clone has at least ten counts. V is TRBV3-1 and J is TRBJ1-1; D is ambiguous. Trimming removed 4 bases from V and 11 bases from J, with 23 bases in between. The CDR3 consists of 15 residues. The germline V gene has CDR1 LGHDT and CDR2 YNNKEL (reference sequence). The CDR3: CASSPQAAKGLRAFF. CDR3 in DNA: TGTGCCAGCAGCCCCCAGGCAGCAAAGGGCCTGAGGGCTTTCTTT.

The chain links TRBV9 to TRBJ2-1; 13 nucleotides match TRBD2. With 4 bases clipped from V and 8 bases from J, the junction kept 6 bases outside the gene matches. The CDR3 has 15 amino acids. Germline CDR1 is SGDLS and CDR2 is YYNGEE. In DNA, the CDR3 is TGTGCCAGCAGCATGTGGACTAGCGGGAGTCATGAGCAGTTCTTC. Its protein is CASSMWTSGSHEQFF.

This clone was counted between two and nine times. With a much larger clone just one base away, this may be a read error. The chain recombines TRBV7-6 with TRBJ1-1; D not resolved. Germline CDR1 SGHVS, CDR2 FNYEAQ. Trimming took 1 base from V and 1 from J, leaving 4 bases between them. The CDR3 consists of 13 residues. CDR3 DNA sequence: TGTGCCAGCAGCTTAGTTGGGAACACTGAAGCTTTCTTT. This translates into CASSLVGNTEAFF.

This clone was detected ten times or more. This sequence joins TRBV14 and TRBJ1-1; D is ambiguous. The CDR3 sequence is 16 residues long. From germline, CDR1 is SGHDN and CDR2 FVKESK. Trimming removed 1 base at V and 1 base at J, with 13 bases between. The CDR3 region has the DNA TGTGCCAGCAGCCAAGGCGGGGTCGGGCGGAACACTGAAGCTTTCTTT. Translating gives CASSQGGVGRNTEAFF.

The gene calls are TRBV9 and TRBJ2-1; 8 bases agree with TRBD2. Germline V lookup: CDR1 SGDLS, CDR2 YYNGEE. V shed 0 bases, J shed 9 bases, and the junction held 5 bases outside the gene matches. The CDR3 sequence is 14 residues long. The CDR3 loop is CASSVDLAGREQFF. The CDR3 coding sequence is TGTGCCAGCAGCGTAGACCTAGCGGGTCGTGAGCAGTTCTTC. Drawing the rest from reference TRBV9 and TRBJ2-1, the complete variable domain is DSGVTQTPKHLITATGQRVTLRCSPRSGDLSVYWYQQSLDQGLQFLIQYYNGEERAKGNILERFSAQQFPDLHSELNLSSLELGDSALYFCASSVDLAGREQFFGPGTRLTVL.

This clone was recorded a few times. The chain employs TRBV6-1 and TRBJ2-7; 7 bases line up with TRBD2. This CDR3 is 14 amino acids long. The V gene's germline CDR1 is MNHNS and CDR2 SASEGT. The ends lost 7 bases at V and 0 bases at J; junction bases unmatched: 6. CDR3 amino acids: CASNPSGLSYEQYF. The CDR3 nucleotides are TGTGCCAGCAATCCTAGCGGCCTCTCCTACGAGCAGTACTTC.

This clone was detected many times. The V call is TRBV4-3, the J call TRBJ2-1; a possible D gene is TRBD2 (5 bases). The germline V gene has CDR1 LGHNA and CDR2 YSLEER. The CDR3 totals 15 residues. Trimming cost V 0 bases and J 1 base, with 7 bases left between them. CDR3 DNA: TGCGCCAGCAGCCAAGAAGGGAGTTCCTACAATGAGCAGTTCTTC. Its translation: CASSQEGSSYNEQFF.

This clone occurred a few times. J is TRBJ2-1 and V is TRBV30; D is possibly TRBD2 (7 bases). Germline V gives CDR1 GTSNPN, CDR2 SVGIG (reference sequence). The CDR3 covers 14 residues. Deletions cut 1 base from V and 8 bases from J, with 15 bases between. Here the CDR3 reads CAWSAIGGGDEQFF. The CDR3 DNA reads as TGTGCCTGGAGTGCCATAGGGGGGGGCGATGAGCAGTTCTTC.

This clone was found many times. The genes are TRBV13 and TRBJ1-3, with 7 nucleotides matching TRBD1. Germline V lookup: CDR1 PRHDT, CDR2 FYEKMQ (reference sequence). The CDR3 loop spans 14 amino acids. V lost 6 bases to trimming and J lost 2 bases; unmatched junction nucleotides: 4. The CDR3 sequence is CASRPTGAGNTIYF. For the CDR3, the DNA is TGTGCCAGCAGGCCTACAGGGGCTGGAAACACCATATATTTT.